Here is one T cell receptor (beta chain) with its context. Trimming shortened V by 3 bases and J by 10 bases, and 15 bases separated the two germline ends. The CDR3 totals 13 residues. Germline V gene sequence: CDR1 SGHTA, CDR2 FQGNSA. The data were taken from a study of beta chain features in type 1 diabetes. As every portion of the isolated RNA was reverse transcribed, the sequencing read expressed TCRB transcripts. Generated by immunoSEQ multiplex PCR, the TCRdb table keeps only in-frame clones and is missing some. The sample lists about 900,000 clones; around a sixth were seen once. This TCR was sampled from a young woman in good health. The chain links TRBV7-2 to TRBJ1-1; possible D gene TRBD1, 6 bases. Sequenced input: naive CD4+ T cells from blood. DNA of the CDR3: TGTGCCAGCAGCTTTGAACCCAGGGGAACAGCTTTCTTT. It yields the protein CASSFEPRGTAFF.